These T cell receptor beta chains were read from a single sample in a study of blood T cell repertoires in COVID-19. Profiled with immunoSEQ multiplex PCR; TCRdb holds only in-frame clones, not every one. The table has hundreds of thousands of clones, about 89% seen once. Sequencing input: peripheral blood. The receptors were gathered from a woman aged 25-40 years with acute or convalescent COVID-19. The CDR3 runs from the conserved cysteine through the conserved F or W. Each record gives: CDR3 protein, CDR3 DNA, D gene, J gene, clone size, V gene. D genes are given only for firm matches. The listing skips clone size in some rows; elsewhere it reads once, few, many or a size class.

CAWSIAGTGLTEAFF	TGTGCCTGGAGTATCGCCGGGACAGGGCTCACTGAAGCTTTCTTT	TRBD1	TRBJ1-1	-	TRBV30
CASSFSATDTQYF	TGCGCCAGCAGCTTTAGTGCCACAGATACGCAGTATTTT	-	TRBJ2-3	-	TRBV5-1
CASSLQPGGQAGANEKLFF	TGTGCCAGCAGCCTCCAACCGGGCGGACAGGCAGGGGCTAATGAAAAACTGTTTTTT	TRBD1	TRBJ1-4	-	TRBV4-2
CASSTGHDNQPQHF	TGTGCCAGCAGCACCGGACACGACAATCAGCCCCAGCATTTT	-	TRBJ1-5	-	TRBV9
CASSLFTLRTNYGYTF	TGTGCCAGCAGCCTCTTTACGTTGAGAACTAACTATGGCTACACCTTC	-	TRBJ1-2	-	TRBV28
CASSSGYGYTF	TGTGCCAGCAGTTCCGGCTATGGCTACACCTTC	-	TRBJ1-2	-	TRBV6-2/TRBV6-3
CASRRERDREAFF	TGTGCCAGCAGGCGGGAAAGGGACAGAGAAGCTTTCTTT	TRBD1	TRBJ1-1	-	TRBV5-4
CASKLTSGNNEQFF	TGTGCCAGCAAGCTGACTAGCGGCAACAATGAGCAGTTCTTC	TRBD2	TRBJ2-1	-	TRBV2
CASSSDSRTGGTGELFF	TGTGCCAGTAGTTCTGATTCTAGGACAGGGGGCACCGGGGAGCTGTTTTTT	TRBD1	TRBJ2-2	-	TRBV19
CASSENRGYEQYF	TGTGCCAGCAGTGAAAACAGGGGGTACGAGCAGTACTTC	TRBD1	TRBJ2-7	-	TRBV6-1
CASSPKQQRELFF	TGTGCCAGCAGCCCCAAACAGCAGCGGGAGCTGTTTTTT	-	TRBJ2-2	-	TRBV11-2
CASSPAGTGETEQYF	TGTGCCAGCTCACCCGCCGGGACAGGGGAAACCGAGCAGTACTTC	TRBD1	TRBJ2-7	few	TRBV18
CASGSGVDEQYF	TGTGCCAGCGGATCAGGGGTAGACGAGCAGTACTTC	-	TRBJ2-7	-	TRBV12-3/TRBV12-4
CASAPGYEQYF	TGTGCCAGCGCCCCGGGCTACGAGCAGTACTTC	-	TRBJ2-7	-	TRBV2
CASSSPPGQGTSFTEAFF	TGTGCCAGCAGCTCCCCTCCTGGACAGGGGACATCCTTCACTGAAGCTTTCTTT	TRBD1	TRBJ1-1	-	TRBV7-8
CATRLAGGSGELFF	TGTGCCACCAGACTAGCGGGGGGTTCCGGGGAGCTGTTTTTT	-	TRBJ2-2	once	TRBV21-1
CASSLGFRGATDTQYF	TGTGCCAGCAGCTTAGGTTTCCGGGGGGCCACAGATACGCAGTATTTT	-	TRBJ2-3	few	TRBV11-2
CASSPTTTPDTQYF	TGTGCCAGCAGCCCGACTACTACGCCAGATACGCAGTATTTT	-	TRBJ2-3	-	TRBV3-1/TRBV3-2
CASSPGSGLAKNIQYF	TGTGCCAGCAGCCCGGGTTCTGGACTAGCCAAAAACATTCAGTACTTC	-	TRBJ2-4	-	TRBV9
CASSLAGGQYYNEQFF	TGCGCCAGCAGCTTGGCCGGTGGACAGTACTACAATGAGCAGTTCTTC	-	TRBJ2-1	-	TRBV5-1
CASSFGGATDTQYF	TGTGCCAGCAGCTTTGGGGGGGCCACAGATACGCAGTATTTT	-	TRBJ2-3	once	TRBV11-3
CAISETGSSGELFF	TGTGCCATCAGTGAGACAGGGTCAAGCGGGGAGCTGTTTTTT	-	TRBJ2-2	-	TRBV10-3
CASSGDRGTEAFF	TGTGCCAGCTCAGGGGACAGGGGCACTGAAGCTTTCTTT	TRBD1	TRBJ1-1	-	TRBV18
CASSEAPGLSTDTQYF	TGTGCCAGCAGTGAAGCGCCGGGATTGAGCACAGATACGCAGTATTTT	-	TRBJ2-3	-	TRBV6-1
CASSIVRDRSTDTQYF	TGTGCCAGTAGTATAGTCCGGGACAGAAGCACAGATACGCAGTATTTT	TRBD1	TRBJ2-3	-	TRBV19
CSVYEENTEAFF	TGCAGCGTTTATGAGGAGAACACTGAAGCTTTCTTT	-	TRBJ1-1	few	TRBV29-1
CASSSGNQETQYF	TGTGCCAGCAGTTCCGGGAACCAAGAGACCCAGTACTTC	-	TRBJ2-5	-	TRBV28
CASSFDRADTQYF	TGTGCCAGCAGCTTTGACAGGGCAGATACGCAGTATTTT	TRBD1	TRBJ2-3	-	TRBV5-4
CASSPTRGGSKETQYF	TGTGCCAGCTCCCCGACCCGTGGGGGGTCGAAAGAGACCCAGTACTTC	-	TRBJ2-5	-	TRBV18
CASSPGTGFYEQYF	TGTGCCAGCAGTCCCGGGACAGGGTTCTACGAGCAGTACTTT	TRBD1	TRBJ2-7	-	TRBV6-5
CASSPPGELFF	TGTGCCAGCAGTCCCCCGGGGGAGCTGTTTTTT	-	TRBJ2-2	-	TRBV7-3
CAWSRQPTNYGYTF	TGTGCCTGGAGTAGACAGCCAACTAACTATGGCTACACCTTC	-	TRBJ1-2	-	TRBV30
CASSVEEETGFEWGANVLTF	TGTGCCAGCAGCGTAGAAGAGGAGACAGGCTTCGAATGGGGGGCCAACGTCCTGACTTTC	-	TRBJ2-6	-	TRBV9
CASSPLSGGSSYEQYF	TGTGCCAGCTCACCTTTAAGCGGGGGGAGCTCCTACGAGCAGTACTTC	TRBD2	TRBJ2-7	-	TRBV18
CASSFQGRETQYF	TGTGCCAGCAGTTTCCAGGGGCGGGAGACCCAGTACTTC	-	TRBJ2-5	-	TRBV27
CASSSLPETQYF	TGTGCCAGCAGCTCCCTACCGGAGACCCAGTACTTC	-	TRBJ2-5	once	TRBV7-2
CATSRDLGTTNEQYF	TGTGCCACCAGCAGAGATCTCGGGACTACCAACGAGCAGTACTTC	TRBD2	TRBJ2-7	-	TRBV15
CASSSYGSADTGELFF	TGTGCCAGCAGCTCATACGGAAGCGCCGACACCGGGGAGCTGTTTTTT	-	TRBJ2-2	-	TRBV7-9
CAIRGQGDQPQHF	TGTGCCATCAGAGGACAGGGTGATCAGCCCCAGCATTTT	TRBD1	TRBJ1-5	-	TRBV10-3
CASSHTTGGGEAFF	TGTGCCAGCAGCCATACTACAGGGGGTGGTGAAGCTTTCTTT	TRBD1	TRBJ1-1	-	TRBV3-1/TRBV3-2
CASSKTGGTEAFF	TGTGCCAGCAGTAAAACAGGGGGCACTGAAGCTTTCTTT	TRBD1	TRBJ1-1	-	TRBV6-4
CASSWGQGDGDTQYF	TGCGCCAGCAGCTGGGGACAGGGGGATGGAGATACGCAGTATTTT	TRBD1	TRBJ2-3	-	TRBV5-1
CASSFRQGPDTQYF	TGTGCCAGCAGTTTTCGACAGGGGCCAGATACGCAGTATTTT	TRBD1	TRBJ2-3	-	TRBV28
CASSPVPSGVEELFF	TGCGCCAGCAGCCCAGTTCCCAGCGGGGTGGAGGAGCTGTTTTTT	TRBD2	TRBJ2-2	-	TRBV5-1